Shown below are 18 T cell receptor beta chains from a single sample sequenced in a study of blood T cell repertoires in COVID-19. The protocol was immunoSEQ multiplex PCR, while the TCRdb copy is restricted to in-frame clones and leaves out a portion. This table has approximately 320,000 clones, around nine tenths appearing once. Sequencing was performed on PBMCs or T cells enriched from blood (not recorded which). The receptors shown here come from a man between 60 and 70 years old who had recovered from COVID-19.

This rearrangement joins TRBV5-1 to TRBJ2-5, with D perhaps TRBD1 (7 bases). The V and J ends lost 0 bases and 4 bases respectively, with 22 bases between them. CDR1 SGHRS and CDR2 YFSETQ come from the germline V gene. This CDR3 spans 18 amino acids. This CDR3 reads CASSLGTGRGWWIETQYF. CDR3 sequence (DNA): TGCGCCAGCAGCTTGGGGACAGGACGGGGGTGGTGGATAGAGACCCAGTACTTC.

CDR3 protein: CASSQTRTGNQPQHF. In DNA, the CDR3 is TGCGCCAGCAGCCAGACCCGGACAGGAAATCAGCCCCAGCATTTT. This chain links TRBV4-1 with TRBJ1-5, with 7 positions matching TRBD1. The CDR3 length is 15 residues. From germline, CDR1 is MGHRA and CDR2 YSYEKL. The J segment lost 4 bases and the V segment lost 3 bases, leaving 6 bases of the junction unmatched.

The chain joins TRBV30 to TRBJ2-7, with D possibly being TRBD2 (6 bases). The CDR3 extends over 15 amino acids. The V end was cut by 0 bases, the J end by 3 bases, with 15 bases between. Germline V gives CDR1 GTSNPN, CDR2 SVGIG (reference sequence). The CDR3 nucleotides are TGTGCCTGGAGTGTTCGCGGGAAGAACCTCTACGAGCAGTACTTC. Translating it yields CAWSVRGKNLYEQYF. The full variable domain, in which reference TRBV30 and TRBJ2-7 provide the parts outside the CDR3, is SQTIHQWPATLVQPVGSPLSLECTVEGTSNPNLYWYRQAAGRGLQLLFYSVGIGQISSEVPQNLSASRPQDRQFILSSKKLLLSDSGFYLCAWSVRGKNLYEQYFGPGTRLTVT.

The chain carries TRBV21-1 and TRBJ1-5; the D call TRBD1 from the table was never checked on the DNA. TRBV21-1 is tagged as a pseudogene. The length of the CDR3 is 14 residues. The CDR3 sequence: CASSPGQGNQPQHF. The CDR3 DNA follows: TGTGCCAGCAGCCCCGGACAGGGCAATCAGCCCCAGCATTTT.

V gene TRBV30 combines with J gene TRBJ2-3; D may be TRBD2 (5 bases). Trimming shortened V by 4 bases and J by 7 bases, and 18 bases separated the two germline ends. The length of the CDR3 is 14 residues. From germline, CDR1 is GTSNPN and CDR2 SVGIG (reference sequence). The CDR3 protein is CAWNGGWGRNTQYF. The CDR3 DNA reads as TGTGCCTGGAACGGCGGGTGGGGTCGAAATACGCAGTATTTT.

The V and J genes are TRBV4-1 and TRBJ2-1; 9 nucleotides match TRBD1. The CDR3 spans 17 residues. The ends lost 4 bases at V and 4 bases at J; junction bases unmatched: 11. CDR1 is MGHRA and CDR2 is YSYEKL in the germline V gene. CDR3: CASSRTNRDREYNEQFF. The CDR3 nucleotides are TGCGCCAGCAGCCGCACGAACCGGGACAGGGAATACAATGAGCAGTTCTTC.

The chain has TRBV6-6 and TRBJ2-2; tentatively, D is TRBD1 (6 bases). CDR1 MNHNY and CDR2 SVGAGI come from the germline V gene (reference sequence). The CDR3 consists of 14 residues. The germline V and J ends were trimmed by 6 bases and 4 bases, with 12 bases remaining between them. CDR3 amino acids: CASRGNRATGELFF. Written as DNA, the CDR3 is TGTGCCAGCAGAGGGAACAGGGCCACCGGGGAGCTGTTTTTT.

This sequence joins TRBV7-9 and TRBJ2-3; TRBD2 agrees at 13 bases. Germline loops: CDR1 SEHNR, CDR2 FQNEAQ (reference sequence). The CDR3 spans 18 residues. V lost 5 bases and J lost 1; bases outside the gene matches: 9. CDR3 protein: CASSPGTSGIRGTDTQYF. For the CDR3, the DNA is TGTGCCAGCAGCCCAGGGACTAGCGGGATACGCGGCACAGATACGCAGTATTTT. Filled out from reference TRBV7-9 and TRBJ2-3, the complete variable domain reads DTGVSQNPRHKITKRGQNVTFRCDPISEHNRLYWYRQTLGQGPEFLTYFQNEAQLEKSRLLSDRFSAERPKGSFSTLEIQRTEQGDSAMYLCASSPGTSGIRGTDTQYFGPGTRLTVL.

In DNA form, the CDR3 reads TGTGCCAGCAGCTTAACTAGCGGGAGGAACAATGAGCAGTTCTTC. Translated: CASSLTSGRNNEQFF. This rearrangement joins TRBV7-6 to TRBJ2-1; 12 nucleotides agree with TRBD2. The CDR3 has 15 amino acids. Germline loops: CDR1 SGHVS, CDR2 FNYEAQ. J was trimmed by 5 bases and V by 2 bases; bases with no gene match: 1.

The rearrangement joins TRBV7-9 to TRBJ2-3; 9 nucleotides line up with TRBD1. CDR3 length: 16 residues. Germline V gene lookup returns CDR1 SEHNR and CDR2 FQNEAQ (reference sequence). J gave up 4 bases and V 5 bases, and 10 bases lay outside the gene matches. CDR3 in amino acids: CASSETGQGRSDTQYF. The DNA of the CDR3 is TGTGCCAGCAGCGAAACGGGACAGGGAAGATCAGATACGCAGTATTTT.

The chain employs TRBV30 and TRBJ2-7; the match to TRBD1 covers 11 bases. V lost 7 bases, J lost 0 bases, and 2 bases stayed unmatched. The germline gives CDR1 GTSNPN, CDR2 SVGIG (reference sequence). CDR3 size: 13 residues. In DNA form, the CDR3 reads TGTGCCTTGGGACAGGGGGGCTCCTACGAGCAGTACTTC. It yields the protein CALGQGGSYEQYF.

This clone was picked up one time. The rearrangement uses TRBV7-3 and TRBJ1-1, with TRBD1 matching over 10 bases. Trimming at V came to 4 bases and at J to 4 bases, leaving 0 bases not matched to a gene. Per germline, CDR1 SGHTA and CDR2 FQGTGA. The CDR3 is 13 residues long. The CDR3 reads CASSWDRGTEAFF. The CDR3 DNA sequence: TGTGCCAGCAGCTGGGACAGGGGCACTGAAGCTTTCTTT.

This sequence joins TRBV12-3 or TRBV12-4 and TRBJ1-5; D ambiguous. V lost 6 bases and J lost 10, with 13 bases in between. The CDR3 loop spans 12 amino acids. CDR3 loop: CASRRDSGPQHF. The DNA for the CDR3 is TGTGCCAGCAGAAGGGATTCGGGACCCCAGCATTTT.

CDR3 protein: CSVQAFMNTEAFF. CDR3 in DNA: TGCAGCGTCCAGGCCTTTATGAACACTGAAGCTTTCTTT. The chain carries TRBV29-1 and TRBJ1-1; D is unresolved. V lost 6 bases and J lost 0, with 11 bases in between. Germline V lookup: CDR1 SQVTM, CDR2 ANQGSEA. The CDR3 runs to 13 residues. The whole variable domain, remainder taken from reference TRBV29-1 and TRBJ1-1, is SAVISQKPSRDICQRGTSLTIQCQVDSQVTMMFWYRQQPGQSLTLIATANQGSEATYESGFVIDKFPISRPNLTFSTLTVSNMSPEDSSIYLCSVQAFMNTEAFFGQGTRLTVV.

The chain combines TRBV5-4 with TRBJ1-1; tentatively, D is TRBD1 (6 bases). The CDR3 runs 14 residues. V was clipped by 5 bases and J by 2 bases, with 13 bases between them. Looked up from germline, CDR1 is SGHNT and CDR2 is YYREEE (reference sequence). Here the CDR3 reads CASRTGTLNTEAFF. The CDR3 DNA sequence: TGTGCCAGCAGGACCGGGACACTAAACACTGAAGCTTTCTTT.

V and J are TRBV7-2 and TRBJ1-5; D gene unclear. The V end was cut by 5 bases, the J end by 0 bases, with 11 bases between. Germline CDR1 SGHTA, CDR2 FQGNSA. This CDR3 is built from 15 residues. CDR3: CASSLTSVSNQPQHF. In DNA form, the CDR3 reads TGTGCCAGCAGCCTTACCTCAGTTAGCAATCAGCCCCAGCATTTT.

A word on this clone: The junction departs from germline at one end; a sequencing error may be responsible. This chain connects TRBV30 to TRBJ1-2; 8 nucleotides match TRBD1. Germline CDR1 and CDR2: GTSNPN and SVGIG (reference sequence). The CDR3 has 11 residues. DNA for the CDR3: TGTGCCTGGAGGTTTCAGGGGGCACCATCATTC. Translating gives CAWRFQGAPSF.

The rearrangement uses TRBV4-1 and TRBJ2-1, with 8 bases that match TRBD2. The CDR3 spans 18 residues. Germline V gene lookup returns CDR1 MGHRA and CDR2 YSYEKL. V dropped 1 base and J dropped 10; count of bases not matched to a gene: 18. The CDR3 region has the DNA TGCGCCAGCAGCCAAGCGGTCGTCGCTAGCGGGCCTTCGGGGGAGCAGTTCTTC. Amino acids: CASSQAVVASGPSGEQFF.